The rows below give T cell receptor beta chains drawn from one sample of a study of spatial heterogeneity in lung cancer. Each CDR3 protein is one row after TCRdb ran MiXCR on the 5' RACE reads. The sample records about 38,000 distinct CDR3 sequences, roughly 5.5% being singletons. This specimen consisted of PBMCs, obtained at surgery. The receptors originated from a female donor with early-stage non-small cell lung cancer. Each CDR3 is given with its conserved first and last residue. Each record gives: J gene, V gene, clone size, CDR3 protein. Only some rows state a clone size, as once, few, many or a class for expanded clones.

J gene: TRBJ2-2; V gene: TRBV4-1; clone size: many; CDR3 protein: CASSLLEAAGTGELFF
J gene: TRBJ2-3; V gene: TRBV12-3/TRBV12-4; clone size: many; CDR3 protein: CASGSGRGPDTQYF
J gene: TRBJ1-1; V gene: TRBV5-6; clone size: many; CDR3 protein: CASRREGRNTEAFF
J gene: TRBJ2-1; V gene: TRBV6-2/TRBV6-3; clone size: many; CDR3 protein: CASSWAGISYNEQFF
J gene: TRBJ1-1; V gene: TRBV7-2; clone size: -; CDR3 protein: CASSLGTLNTEAFF
J gene: TRBJ2-1; V gene: TRBV7-9; clone size: -; CDR3 protein: CASSGLAVDTEQFF
J gene: TRBJ2-2; V gene: TRBV5-4; clone size: -; CDR3 protein: CASSGPGQQNTGELFF
J gene: TRBJ1-1; V gene: TRBV7-3; clone size: many; CDR3 protein: CASSLWWDTEAFF
J gene: TRBJ2-3; V gene: TRBV5-8; clone size: few; CDR3 protein: CASSFQVGDTQYF
J gene: TRBJ2-5; V gene: TRBV5-1; clone size: many; CDR3 protein: CASSLRGETQYF
J gene: TRBJ2-1; V gene: TRBV11-2; clone size: many; CDR3 protein: CASSWAGTVNEQFF
J gene: TRBJ1-2; V gene: TRBV5-1; clone size: many; CDR3 protein: CASSSPDGGTHGYTF
J gene: TRBJ2-5; V gene: TRBV6-2/TRBV6-3; clone size: few; CDR3 protein: CASTSGQETQYF
J gene: TRBJ2-4; V gene: TRBV10-3; clone size: many; CDR3 protein: CAISEHVGTSAKNIQYF
J gene: TRBJ2-1; V gene: TRBV6-6; clone size: many; CDR3 protein: CASRPIGIYSYNEQFF
J gene: TRBJ2-2; V gene: TRBV5-4; clone size: many; CDR3 protein: CASRPESGELFF
J gene: TRBJ2-5; V gene: TRBV4-1; clone size: few; CDR3 protein: CASSLLIRETQYF
J gene: TRBJ1-1; V gene: TRBV3-1; clone size: medium-sized; CDR3 protein: CASSRPGHRNTEAFF
J gene: TRBJ1-1; V gene: TRBV10-3; clone size: many; CDR3 protein: CAISVKKGETEAFF
J gene: TRBJ2-7; V gene: TRBV7-9; clone size: many; CDR3 protein: CASSRGRLSYEQYF
J gene: TRBJ2-1; V gene: TRBV6-5; clone size: many; CDR3 protein: CASSLESSSYNEQFF
J gene: TRBJ2-7; V gene: TRBV6-2/TRBV6-3; clone size: few; CDR3 protein: CASKQQPRSYEQYF
J gene: TRBJ2-7; V gene: TRBV20-1; clone size: many; CDR3 protein: CSARDRRTGGYEQYF
J gene: TRBJ2-1; V gene: TRBV12-3/TRBV12-4; clone size: -; CDR3 protein: CASSHTTGSYNEQFF
J gene: TRBJ1-5; V gene: TRBV19; clone size: few; CDR3 protein: CASSAEGRSNQPQHF
J gene: TRBJ2-7; V gene: TRBV20-1; clone size: many; CDR3 protein: CSALSSETGAYEQYF
J gene: TRBJ2-5; V gene: TRBV28; clone size: many; CDR3 protein: CASSAPRQGQETQYF
J gene: TRBJ2-5; V gene: TRBV29-1; clone size: many; CDR3 protein: CSVEAETQYF
J gene: TRBJ2-6; V gene: TRBV7-6; clone size: -; CDR3 protein: CASSLLGPSGANVLTF
J gene: TRBJ1-2; V gene: TRBV3-1; clone size: -; CDR3 protein: CASSQDLRTGRGGYTF
J gene: TRBJ1-2; V gene: TRBV12-3/TRBV12-4; clone size: many; CDR3 protein: CASSFGRIYGYTF
J gene: TRBJ2-3; V gene: TRBV2; clone size: many; CDR3 protein: CASSEGRDTQYF
J gene: TRBJ1-5; V gene: TRBV12-3/TRBV12-4; clone size: few; CDR3 protein: CASRGVSPGPQHF